The 16 T cell receptor beta chains below were found in one sample sequenced in a study of radiation and T cells in renal cell carcinoma (dated by TCRdb to 2018 to 2021). Interpreted using the paper, the time point label stands for: baseline pretreatment blood. The treatment or condition label of this sample denotes: 15 Gy SBRT to primary tumor, nephrectomy 4 weeks later. The library was prepared using the immunoSEQ multiplex PCR assay. Imported from immuneACCESS, the table was reduced by TCRdb to in-frame sequences with V and J called. These copies leave out some clones; in studies compared against another copy, an unresolved V gene accounts for under half, and the cause of the remainder is not known. This sample holds over 45,000 clones; over 70% were observed only once. Clones ranked in the top ten supply 7.3% of the sample. The source was blood, collected from a patient whose treatment included radiotherapy and nephrectomy. The receptors were gathered from a man in his 60s with renal cell carcinoma.

This clone has a handful of counts. The chain has TRBV6-1 and TRBJ2-7; TRBD1 aligns across 8 bases. The CDR3 contains 14 residues. Germline V CDR1 and CDR2: MNHNS, SASEGT. The junction had 7 bases not matched to a gene; V was cut back by 6 bases and J by 3 bases. The CDR3 here is CASRAAGTGYEQYV. The CDR3 DNA follows: TGTGCCAGCAGGGCCGCCGGGACAGGCTACGAGCAGTACGTC.

The chain couples TRBV11-2 to TRBJ1-2; possible D gene TRBD1, 5 bases. V was trimmed by 1 base and J by 4 bases, leaving 13 bases between them. This CDR3 spans 15 amino acids. The germline V gene encodes CDR1 SGHAT and CDR2 FQNNGV. The CDR3 DNA reads as TGTGCCAGCAGCTTAGGGCAGGGAGTTTTCTATGGCTACACCTTC. It is translated as CASSLGQGVFYGYTF.

The chain has TRBV5-8 and TRBJ2-3, with 10 bases fitting TRBD2. From germline, CDR1 is SGHTS and CDR2 YDEGEE. The CDR3 loop spans 15 amino acids. With V trimmed by 3 bases and J by 1 base, 2 bases remained unmatched. This chain's CDR3 is CASSSGTSGTDTQYF. The CDR3 nucleotides read TGTGCCAGCAGCTCCGGGACTAGCGGCACAGATACGCAGTATTTT.

This chain connects TRBV6-5 to TRBJ2-2; no definite D call. This CDR3 spans 13 amino acids. The ends were cut back, 7 bases at V and 0 bases at J, with 6 bases in the middle. Looked up from germline, CDR1 is MNHEY and CDR2 is SVGAGI. The CDR3 DNA reads TGTGCCAGCAACGCACCGAACACCGGGGAGCTGTTTTTT. Encoded protein: CASNAPNTGELFF.

J is TRBJ1-3 and V is TRBV19; D call uncertain. Germline CDR1 is LNHDA and CDR2 is SQIVND (reference sequence). The CDR3 covers 15 residues. V was pared by 3 bases and J by 0 bases, with 9 bases between. The CDR3 is CASSIAYGSGNTIYF. The CDR3 nucleotides read TGTGCCAGTAGTATCGCATACGGCTCTGGAAACACCATATATTTT.

The V and J genes are TRBV7-6 and TRBJ2-5; D is perhaps TRBD1 (6 bases). The CDR3 covers 14 residues. Trimming removed 5 bases from V and 5 bases from J, with 15 bases in between. CDR1 and CDR2 from the germline V gene are SGHVS and FNYEAQ. The chain's CDR3 is CASSHPTGMETQYF. CDR3 nucleotides: TGTGCCAGCAGCCACCCGACAGGAATGGAGACCCAGTACTTC.

This sequence joins TRBV14 and TRBJ1-2; possibly TRBD1 for D (5 bases). Germline CDR1 SGHDN, CDR2 FVKESK. The CDR3 is 16 residues long. Trimming shortened V by 0 bases and J by 6 bases, and 17 bases separated the two germline ends. Written as DNA, the CDR3 is TGTGCCAGCAGCCAAGAGACGGCTAGGGGATTCGATGGCTACACCTTC. It codes for CASSQETARGFDGYTF.

The V call is TRBV7-9, the J call TRBJ1-1, with TRBD1 as a possible D gene (6 bases). CDR3 length: 13 amino acids. Trimming took off 1 base at V and 7 bases at J, with 10 bases between the two ends. The V gene's germline CDR1 is SEHNR and CDR2 FQNEAQ (reference sequence). The CDR3 reads CASSLDRGFEAFF. The CDR3 nucleotides read TGTGCCAGCAGCTTAGATAGGGGGTTTGAAGCTTTCTTT.

The sample holds one count of this clone. The rearrangement joins TRBV9 to TRBJ1-2, with D perhaps TRBD1 (6 bases). V was trimmed by 2 bases and J by 0 bases, leaving 11 bases between them. Germline V gene lookup returns CDR1 SGDLS and CDR2 YYNGEE. This CDR3 comprises 15 residues. For the CDR3, the DNA is TGTGCCAGCAGCGTGTGGACAGCCTCTAACTATGGCTACACCTTC. This sequence encodes CASSVWTASNYGYTF.

The chain carries TRBV9 and TRBJ1-4; D ambiguous. The V end was cut by 0 bases, the J end by 8 bases, with 14 bases between. The germline gives CDR1 SGDLS, CDR2 YYNGEE. This CDR3 is 15 amino acids long. This CDR3 reads CASSVGPSIREKLFF. The CDR3 bases are TGTGCCAGCAGCGTAGGACCCTCCATTCGCGAAAAACTGTTTTTT. Combining the CDR3 with reference TRBV9 and TRBJ1-4 gives the whole variable domain DSGVTQTPKHLITATGQRVTLRCSPRSGDLSVYWYQQSLDQGLQFLIQYYNGEERAKGNILERFSAQQFPDLHSELNLSSLELGDSALYFCASSVGPSIREKLFFGSGTQLSVL.

The rearrangement links TRBV9 to TRBJ2-3; D unclear. The germline CDR1 and CDR2 sequences are SGDLS and YYNGEE. The V end was cut by 6 bases, the J end by 1 base, with 12 bases between. CDR3 length: 14 amino acids. For the CDR3, the DNA is TGTGCCAGCAAAACGGGCTCAGGCACAGATACGCAGTATTTT. Its translation is CASKTGSGTDTQYF. Based on the CDR3 plus reference TRBV9 and TRBJ2-3, the full variable domain is DSGVTQTPKHLITATGQRVTLRCSPRSGDLSVYWYQQSLDQGLQFLIQYYNGEERAKGNILERFSAQQFPDLHSELNLSSLELGDSALYFCASKTGSGTDTQYFGPGTRLTVL.

The chain employs TRBV5-4 and TRBJ2-3; 8 nucleotides line up with TRBD1. CDR1 SGHNT and CDR2 YYREEE come from the germline V gene (reference sequence). This CDR3 contains 17 residues. J was trimmed by 1 base and V by 3 bases; bases with no gene match: 10. CDR3 protein: CASSSFAGGSGTDTQYF. The CDR3 DNA reads as TGTGCCAGCAGCTCATTCGCAGGGGGCAGCGGCACAGATACGCAGTATTTT.

Many counts were recorded for this clone. CDR3 bases: TGTGCCAGCAGCTTAGATGGTAGGGCGGAGGGTACCCAGTACTTC. As protein: CASSLDGRAEGTQYF. The chain joins TRBV11-2 to TRBJ2-5; perhaps TRBD2 as D (6 bases). The CDR3 runs to 15 residues. CDR1 is SGHAT, CDR2 FQNNGV, per germline. With 0 bases removed from V and 8 bases from J, the gap between germline ends came to 16 bases.

This clone was observed a single time. The chain combines TRBV18 with TRBJ2-7; 7 nucleotides match TRBD1. The CDR3 is 15 residues long. The germline gives CDR1 KGHSH, CDR2 LQKENI. After removal of 5 bases from V and 1 base from J, the junction contained 8 bases not matched to a gene. Here the CDR3 DNA reads TGTGCCAGCTCAGCACAGGGGTCTCCTTCCTACGAGCAGTACTTC. Translated, it gives CASSAQGSPSYEQYF.

The rearrangement uses TRBV11-2 and TRBJ2-2, with 8 bases that match TRBD2. The V and J ends lost 3 bases and 3 bases, in that order; junction bases with no gene match: 6. The germline gives CDR1 SGHAT, CDR2 FQNNGV. This CDR3 spans 16 amino acids. DNA of the CDR3: TGTGCCAGCAGCTTCTCGGGAGGGTCATACACCGGGGAGCTGTTTTTT. Amino acids: CASSFSGGSYTGELFF.

The chain uses TRBV7-9 and TRBJ2-3; 9 bases are shared with TRBD1. This CDR3 has 16 residues. Losses at the gene ends were 3 bases for V and 3 bases for J; bases not matched to a gene: 7. Germline V gives CDR1 SEHNR, CDR2 FQNEAQ (reference sequence). CDR3: CASSFYRDRDTDTQYF. In DNA, the CDR3 is TGTGCCAGCAGCTTTTACCGGGACAGGGATACAGATACGCAGTATTTT.